This T cell receptor (beta chain) appears in the sequencing data of a study of blood T cell repertoires in COVID-19. Overall study context: Researchers got acute and convalescent COVID-19 samples from the United States, Italy and Spain. The analysed material was cDNA or gDNA that came from T cells, B-cell-depleted T cells, or PBMCs.

Original processing methods: The authors estimated nucleated cell counts from reference gene primer amplification. The table came from immunoSEQ multiplex PCR; TCRdb's copy has only in-frame clones and leaves some out. The D gene and trimming were derived from the DNA, and the V and J assignments and clone size from that table. The profile covers approximately 110,000 clones, with roughly 80% appearing a single time and roughly 20% taken by the ten largest. Deletions cut 2 bases from V and 0 bases from J, with 10 bases between. CDR3 size: 15 residues. The germline V gene has CDR1 SNHLY and CDR2 FYNNEI.

The chain joins TRBV2 to TRBJ1-2; D is unclear. Sequenced sample: peripheral blood. This sequence was found in a man aged 65 to 85 with active or convalescent COVID-19. CDR3 sequence: CASSELSQPNYGYTF. CDR3 nucleotides: TGTGCCAGCAGTGAATTGAGCCAACCTAACTATGGCTACACCTTC.